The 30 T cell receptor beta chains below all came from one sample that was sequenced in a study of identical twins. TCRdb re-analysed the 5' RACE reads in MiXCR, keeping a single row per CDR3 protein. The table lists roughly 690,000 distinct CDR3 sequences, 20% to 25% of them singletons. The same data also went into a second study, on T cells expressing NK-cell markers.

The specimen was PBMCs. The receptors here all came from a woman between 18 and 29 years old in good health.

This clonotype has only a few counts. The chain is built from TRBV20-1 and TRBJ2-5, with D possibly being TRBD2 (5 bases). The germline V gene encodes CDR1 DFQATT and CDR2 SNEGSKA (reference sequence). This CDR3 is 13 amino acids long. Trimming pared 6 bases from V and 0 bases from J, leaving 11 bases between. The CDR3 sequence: CSAPEGNQETQYF. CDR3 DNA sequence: TGCAGTGCCCCCGAGGGAAACCAAGAGACCCAGTACTTC.

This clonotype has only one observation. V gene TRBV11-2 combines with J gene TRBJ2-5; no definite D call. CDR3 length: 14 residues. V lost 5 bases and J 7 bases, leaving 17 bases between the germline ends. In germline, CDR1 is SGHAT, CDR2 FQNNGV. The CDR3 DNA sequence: TGTGCCAGCAGCCAAGGCGATCAACGGGTGACCCAGTACTTC. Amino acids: CASSQGDQRVTQYF. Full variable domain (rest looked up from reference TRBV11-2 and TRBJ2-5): EAGVAQSPRYKIIEKRQSVAFWCNPISGHATLYWYQQILGQGPKLLIQFQNNGVVDDSQLPKDRFSAERLKGVDSTLKIQPAKLEDSAVYLCASSQGDQRVTQYFGPGTRLLVL.

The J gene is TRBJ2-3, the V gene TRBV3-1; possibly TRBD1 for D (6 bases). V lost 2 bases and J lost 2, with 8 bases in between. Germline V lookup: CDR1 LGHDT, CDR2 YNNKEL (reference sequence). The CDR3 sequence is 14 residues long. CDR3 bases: TGTGCCAGCAGCCAAAGGGGGACCACAGATACGCAGTATTTT. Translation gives CASSQRGTTDTQYF.

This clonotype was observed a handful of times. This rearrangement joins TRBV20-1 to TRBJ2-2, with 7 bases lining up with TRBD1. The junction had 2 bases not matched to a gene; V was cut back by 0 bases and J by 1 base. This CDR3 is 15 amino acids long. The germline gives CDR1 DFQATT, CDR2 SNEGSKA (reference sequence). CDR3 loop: CSAREGGGNTGELFF. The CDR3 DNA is TGCAGTGCTAGAGAAGGGGGCGGGAACACCGGGGAGCTGTTTTTT.

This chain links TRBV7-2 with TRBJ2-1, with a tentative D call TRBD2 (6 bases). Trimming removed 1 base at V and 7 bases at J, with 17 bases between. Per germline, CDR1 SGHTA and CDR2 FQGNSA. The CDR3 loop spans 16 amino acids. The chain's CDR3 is CASSLEAAGRQNEQFF. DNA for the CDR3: TGTGCCAGCAGCTTAGAGGCTGCGGGACGCCAAAATGAGCAGTTCTTC.

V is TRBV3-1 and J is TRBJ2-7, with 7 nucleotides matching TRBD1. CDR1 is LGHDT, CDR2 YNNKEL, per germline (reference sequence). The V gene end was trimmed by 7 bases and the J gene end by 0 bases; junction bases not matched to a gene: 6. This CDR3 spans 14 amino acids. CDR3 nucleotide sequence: TGTGCCAGCAAAAACAGGGGCAGCTCCTACGAGCAGTACTTC. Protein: CASKNRGSSYEQYF.

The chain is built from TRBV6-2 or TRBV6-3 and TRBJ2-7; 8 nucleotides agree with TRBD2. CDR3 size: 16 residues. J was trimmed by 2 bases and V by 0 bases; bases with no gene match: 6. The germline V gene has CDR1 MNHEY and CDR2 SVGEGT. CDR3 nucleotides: TGTGCCAGCAGTTACTCGAGGCGGGAGGTGACCTACGAGCAGTACTTC. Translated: CASSYSRREVTYEQYF.

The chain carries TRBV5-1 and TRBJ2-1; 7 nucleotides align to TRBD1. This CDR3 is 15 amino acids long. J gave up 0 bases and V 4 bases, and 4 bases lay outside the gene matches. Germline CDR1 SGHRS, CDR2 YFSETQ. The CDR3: CASSDRAGSYNEQFF. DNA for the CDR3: TGCGCCAGCAGCGACAGGGCCGGCTCCTACAATGAGCAGTTCTTC.

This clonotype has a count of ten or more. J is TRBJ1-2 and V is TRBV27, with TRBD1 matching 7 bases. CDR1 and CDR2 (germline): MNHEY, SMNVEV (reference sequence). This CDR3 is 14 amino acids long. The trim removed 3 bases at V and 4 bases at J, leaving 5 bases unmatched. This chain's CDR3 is CASSFGQGVYGYTF. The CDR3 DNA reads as TGTGCCAGCAGTTTTGGGCAGGGGGTCTATGGCTACACCTTC.

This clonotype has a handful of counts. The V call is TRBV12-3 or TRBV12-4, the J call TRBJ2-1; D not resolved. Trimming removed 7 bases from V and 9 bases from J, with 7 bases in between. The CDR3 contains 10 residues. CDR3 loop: CASKLGEQFF. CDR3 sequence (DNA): TGTGCCAGCAAGTTGGGTGAGCAGTTCTTC.

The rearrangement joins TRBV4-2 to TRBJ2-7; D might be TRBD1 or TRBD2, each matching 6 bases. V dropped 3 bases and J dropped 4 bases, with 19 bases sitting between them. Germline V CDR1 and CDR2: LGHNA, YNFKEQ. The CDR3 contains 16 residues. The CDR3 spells CASSQEGGSSAYEQYF. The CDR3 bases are TGTGCCAGCAGCCAGGAGGGGGGCTCATCGGCTTACGAGCAGTACTTC.

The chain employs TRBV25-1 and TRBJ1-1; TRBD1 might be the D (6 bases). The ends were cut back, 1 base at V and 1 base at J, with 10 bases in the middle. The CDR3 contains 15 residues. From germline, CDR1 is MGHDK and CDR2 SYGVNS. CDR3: CASSEFGRGNTEAFF. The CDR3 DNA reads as TGTGCCAGCAGTGAATTTGGCAGGGGGAACACTGAAGCTTTCTTT.

The CDR3 loop reads CSARSRQGDYGYTF. CDR3 DNA: TGCAGTGCTAGATCCCGACAGGGTGACTATGGCTACACCTTC. The chain is built from TRBV20-1 and TRBJ1-2, with 7 bases that match TRBD1. The J segment lost 3 bases and the V segment lost 2 bases, leaving 6 bases of the junction unmatched. From germline, CDR1 is DFQATT and CDR2 SNEGSKA (reference sequence). The CDR3 loop spans 14 amino acids.

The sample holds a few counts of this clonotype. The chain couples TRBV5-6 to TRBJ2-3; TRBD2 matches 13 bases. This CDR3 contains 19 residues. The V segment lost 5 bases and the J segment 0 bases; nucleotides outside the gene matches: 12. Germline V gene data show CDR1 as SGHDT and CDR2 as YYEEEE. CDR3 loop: CASSLRTSGGLRSTDTQYF. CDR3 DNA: TGTGCCAGCAGTCTGAGGACTAGCGGGGGCCTCCGGAGCACAGATACGCAGTATTTT.

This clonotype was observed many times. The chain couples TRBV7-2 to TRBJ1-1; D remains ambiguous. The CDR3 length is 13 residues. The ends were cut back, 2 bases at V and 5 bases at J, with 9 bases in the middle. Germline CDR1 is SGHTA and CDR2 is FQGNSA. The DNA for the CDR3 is TGTGCCAGCAGCTTATACGTAGGAACTGAAGCTTTCTTT. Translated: CASSLYVGTEAFF.

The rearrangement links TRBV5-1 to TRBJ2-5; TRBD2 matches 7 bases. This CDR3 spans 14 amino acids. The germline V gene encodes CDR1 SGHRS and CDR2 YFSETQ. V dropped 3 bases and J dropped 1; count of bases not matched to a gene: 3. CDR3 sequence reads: CASSSSGPQETQYF. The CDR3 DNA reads TGCGCCAGCAGCTCTAGCGGACCCCAAGAGACCCAGTACTTC. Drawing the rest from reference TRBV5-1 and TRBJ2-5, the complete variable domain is KAGVTQTPRYLIKTRGQQVTLSCSPISGHRSVSWYQQTPGQGLQFLFEYFSETQRNKGNFPGRFSGRQFSNSRSEMNVSTLELGDSALYLCASSSSGPQETQYFGPGTRLLVL.

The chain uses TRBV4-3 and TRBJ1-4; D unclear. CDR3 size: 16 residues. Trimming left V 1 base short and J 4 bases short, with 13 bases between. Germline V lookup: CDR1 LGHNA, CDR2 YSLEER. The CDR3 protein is CASSQGPDGRNEKLFF. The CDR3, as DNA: TGCGCCAGCAGCCAAGGACCGGACGGCCGTAATGAAAAACTGTTTTTT.

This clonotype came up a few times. The CDR3 coding sequence is TGTGCCAGCACCACCCGGGGGGGGGCCTGGAACACCGGGGAGCTGTTTTTT. It yields the protein CASTTRGGAWNTGELFF. The gene calls are TRBV6-2 or TRBV6-3 and TRBJ2-2, with 8 bases matching TRBD2. The germline V gene encodes CDR1 MNHEY and CDR2 SVGEGT. V dropped 7 bases and J dropped 1; count of bases not matched to a gene: 11. CDR3 size: 17 residues.

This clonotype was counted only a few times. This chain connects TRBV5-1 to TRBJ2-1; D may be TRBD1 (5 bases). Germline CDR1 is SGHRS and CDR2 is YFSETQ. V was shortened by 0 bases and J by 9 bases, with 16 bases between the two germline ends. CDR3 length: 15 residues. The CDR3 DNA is TGCGCCAGCAGCTTGGAGGGGAATGGGGTCGGTGAGCAGTTCTTC. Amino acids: CASSLEGNGVGEQFF.

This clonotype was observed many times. The CDR3 here is CASSLSGRSETQYF. CDR3 DNA sequence: TGCGCCAGCAGCTTGTCAGGCAGGTCGGAGACCCAGTACTTC. The chain is built from TRBV5-1 and TRBJ2-5, with D hard to call. Trimming took 1 base from V and 5 from J, leaving 12 bases between them. From germline, CDR1 is SGHRS and CDR2 YFSETQ. The CDR3 sequence is 14 residues long.

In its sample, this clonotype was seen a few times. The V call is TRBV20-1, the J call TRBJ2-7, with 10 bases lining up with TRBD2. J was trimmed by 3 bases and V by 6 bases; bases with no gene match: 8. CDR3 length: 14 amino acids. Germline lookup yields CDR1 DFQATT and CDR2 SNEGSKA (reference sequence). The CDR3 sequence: CSATLAGVIYEQYF. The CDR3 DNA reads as TGCAGTGCGACCCTAGCGGGAGTGATCTACGAGCAGTACTTC.

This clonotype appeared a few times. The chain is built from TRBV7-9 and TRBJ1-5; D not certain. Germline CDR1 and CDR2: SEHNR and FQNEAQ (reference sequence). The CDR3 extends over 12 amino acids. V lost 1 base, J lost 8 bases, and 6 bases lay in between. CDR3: CASSLEREPQHF. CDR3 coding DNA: TGTGCCAGCAGCTTAGAAAGGGAGCCCCAGCATTTT.

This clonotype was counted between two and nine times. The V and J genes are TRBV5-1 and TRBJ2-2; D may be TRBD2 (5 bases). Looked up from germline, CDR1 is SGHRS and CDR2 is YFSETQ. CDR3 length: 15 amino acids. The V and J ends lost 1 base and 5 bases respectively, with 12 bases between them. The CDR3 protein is CASSLRGYGTGELFF. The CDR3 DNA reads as TGCGCCAGCAGCTTGCGGGGTTATGGGACCGGGGAGCTGTTTTTT.

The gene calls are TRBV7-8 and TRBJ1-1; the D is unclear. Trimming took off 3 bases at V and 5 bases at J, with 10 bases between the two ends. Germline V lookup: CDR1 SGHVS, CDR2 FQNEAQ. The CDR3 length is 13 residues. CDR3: CASSFSRRTEAFF. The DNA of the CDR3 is TGTGCCAGCAGCTTCTCTCGGAGGACTGAAGCTTTCTTT.

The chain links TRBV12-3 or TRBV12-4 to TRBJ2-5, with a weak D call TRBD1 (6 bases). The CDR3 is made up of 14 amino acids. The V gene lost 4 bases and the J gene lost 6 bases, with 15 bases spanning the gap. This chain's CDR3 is CASSSRDRDKTQYF. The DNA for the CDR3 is TGTGCCAGCAGTTCCCGGGACCGGGACAAGACCCAGTACTTC.

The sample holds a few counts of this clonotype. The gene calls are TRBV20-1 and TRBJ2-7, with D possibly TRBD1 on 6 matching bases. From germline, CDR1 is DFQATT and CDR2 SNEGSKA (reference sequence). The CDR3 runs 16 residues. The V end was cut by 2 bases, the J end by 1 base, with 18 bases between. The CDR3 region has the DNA TGCAGTGCTAGATCCGGTGCGGCCAGGGGATCCTACGAGCAGTACTTC. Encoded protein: CSARSGAARGSYEQYF.

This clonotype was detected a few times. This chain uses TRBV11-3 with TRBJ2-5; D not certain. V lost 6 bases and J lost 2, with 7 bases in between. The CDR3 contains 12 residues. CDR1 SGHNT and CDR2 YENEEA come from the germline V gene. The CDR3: CASRDPQETQYF. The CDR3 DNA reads TGTGCCAGCAGGGACCCTCAAGAGACCCAGTACTTC.

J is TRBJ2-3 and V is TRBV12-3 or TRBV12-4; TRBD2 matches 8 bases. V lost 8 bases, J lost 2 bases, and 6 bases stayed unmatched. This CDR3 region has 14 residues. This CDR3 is CASRGGLHTDTQYF. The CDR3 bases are TGTGCCAGCCGGGGGGGTCTCCACACAGATACGCAGTATTTT.

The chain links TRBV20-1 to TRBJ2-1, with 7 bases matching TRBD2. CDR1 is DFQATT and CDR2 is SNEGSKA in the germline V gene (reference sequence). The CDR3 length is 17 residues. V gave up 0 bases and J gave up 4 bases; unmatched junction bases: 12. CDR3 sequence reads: CSARDLREASFYNEQFF. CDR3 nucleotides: TGCAGTGCTAGAGATCTACGGGAGGCCTCATTTTACAATGAGCAGTTCTTC.

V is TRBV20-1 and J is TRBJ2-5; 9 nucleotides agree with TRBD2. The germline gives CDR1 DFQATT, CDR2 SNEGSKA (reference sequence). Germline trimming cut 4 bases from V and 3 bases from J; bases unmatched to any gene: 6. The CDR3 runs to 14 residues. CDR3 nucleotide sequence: TGCAGTGCTACAAAGAGCGGGAGGAAAGAGACCCAGTACTTC. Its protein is CSATKSGRKETQYF.